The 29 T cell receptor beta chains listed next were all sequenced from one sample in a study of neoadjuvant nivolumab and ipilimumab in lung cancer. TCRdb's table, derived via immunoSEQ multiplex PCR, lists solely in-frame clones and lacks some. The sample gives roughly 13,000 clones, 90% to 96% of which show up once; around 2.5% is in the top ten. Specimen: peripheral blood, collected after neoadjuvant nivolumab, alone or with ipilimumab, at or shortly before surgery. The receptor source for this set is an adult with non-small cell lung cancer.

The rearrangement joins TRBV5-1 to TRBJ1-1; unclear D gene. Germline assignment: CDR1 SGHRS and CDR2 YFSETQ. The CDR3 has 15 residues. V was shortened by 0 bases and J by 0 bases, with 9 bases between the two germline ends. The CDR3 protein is CASSLEQNLNTEAFF. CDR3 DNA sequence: TGCGCCAGCAGCTTGGAGCAGAATCTGAACACTGAAGCTTTCTTT.

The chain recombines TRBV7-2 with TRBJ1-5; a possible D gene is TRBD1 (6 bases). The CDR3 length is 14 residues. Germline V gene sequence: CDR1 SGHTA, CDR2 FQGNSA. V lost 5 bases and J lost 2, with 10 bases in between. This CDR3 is CASSPNRGNQPQHF. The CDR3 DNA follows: TGTGCCAGCAGCCCAAACAGGGGCAATCAGCCCCAGCATTTT.

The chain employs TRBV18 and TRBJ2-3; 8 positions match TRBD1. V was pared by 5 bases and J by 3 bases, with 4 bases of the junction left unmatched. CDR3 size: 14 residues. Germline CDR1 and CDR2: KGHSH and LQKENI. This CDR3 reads CASSSGQATDTQYF. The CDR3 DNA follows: TGTGCCAGCTCATCGGGACAGGCAACAGATACGCAGTATTTT.

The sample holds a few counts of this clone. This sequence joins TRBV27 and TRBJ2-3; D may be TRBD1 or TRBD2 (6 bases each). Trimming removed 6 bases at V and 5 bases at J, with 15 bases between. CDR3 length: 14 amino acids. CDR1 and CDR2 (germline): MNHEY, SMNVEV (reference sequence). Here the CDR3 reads CASRKVGGGDTQYF. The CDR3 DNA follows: TGTGCCAGCAGAAAGGTGGGGGGCGGAGATACGCAGTATTTT.

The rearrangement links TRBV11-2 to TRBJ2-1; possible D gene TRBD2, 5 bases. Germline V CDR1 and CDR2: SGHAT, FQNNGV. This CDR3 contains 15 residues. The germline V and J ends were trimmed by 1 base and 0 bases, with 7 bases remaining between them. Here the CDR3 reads CASSLVGSSYNEQFF. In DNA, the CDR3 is TGTGCCAGCAGCTTAGTTGGGAGCTCCTACAATGAGCAGTTCTTC.

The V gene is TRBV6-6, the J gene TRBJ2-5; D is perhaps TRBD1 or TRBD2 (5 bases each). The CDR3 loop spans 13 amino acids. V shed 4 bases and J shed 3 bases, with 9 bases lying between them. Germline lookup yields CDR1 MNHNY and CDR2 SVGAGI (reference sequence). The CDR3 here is CASSSGTEETQYF. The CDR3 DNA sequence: TGTGCCAGCAGTTCAGGGACGGAAGAGACCCAGTACTTC.

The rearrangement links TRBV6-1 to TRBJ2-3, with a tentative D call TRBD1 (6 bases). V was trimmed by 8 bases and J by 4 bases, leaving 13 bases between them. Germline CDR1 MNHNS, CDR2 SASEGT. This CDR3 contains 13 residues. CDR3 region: CASPGHFSDTQYF. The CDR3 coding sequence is TGTGCCAGCCCGGGACATTTCTCAGATACGCAGTATTTT.

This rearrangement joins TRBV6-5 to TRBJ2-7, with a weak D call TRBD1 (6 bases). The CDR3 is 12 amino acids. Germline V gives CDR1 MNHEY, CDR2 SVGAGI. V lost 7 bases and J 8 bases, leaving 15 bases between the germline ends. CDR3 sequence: CASTSGWGQQYF. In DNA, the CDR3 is TGTGCCAGCACCTCCGGGTGGGGGCAGCAGTACTTC.

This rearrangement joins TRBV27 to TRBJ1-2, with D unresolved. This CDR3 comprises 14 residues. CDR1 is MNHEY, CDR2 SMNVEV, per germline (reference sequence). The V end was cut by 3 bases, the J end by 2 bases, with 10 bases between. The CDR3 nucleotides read TGTGCCAGCAGTTTCATCGGTGGAAACTATGGCTACACCTTC. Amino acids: CASSFIGGNYGYTF.

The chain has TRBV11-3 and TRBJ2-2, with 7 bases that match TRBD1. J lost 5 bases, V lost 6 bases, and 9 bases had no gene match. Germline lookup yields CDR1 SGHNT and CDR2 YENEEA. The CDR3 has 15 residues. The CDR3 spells CASREGGFSTGELFF. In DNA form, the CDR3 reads TGTGCCAGCAGAGAAGGGGGCTTTAGTACCGGGGAGCTGTTTTTT.

CDR3 sequence (DNA): TGTGCCAGCAGCTTGTCCTCCGGAAACACCATATATTTT. Translation: CASSLSSGNTIYF. This chain links TRBV5-4 with TRBJ1-3, with D hard to call. The V gene lost 1 base and the J gene lost 4 bases, with 6 bases spanning the gap. Germline V gene sequence: CDR1 SGHNT, CDR2 YYREEE (reference sequence). This CDR3 has 13 amino acids.

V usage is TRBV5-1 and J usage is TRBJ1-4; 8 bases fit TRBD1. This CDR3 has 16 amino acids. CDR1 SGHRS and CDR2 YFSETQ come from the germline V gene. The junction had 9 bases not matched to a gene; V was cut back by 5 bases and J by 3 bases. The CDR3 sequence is CASSRLQGAANEKLFF. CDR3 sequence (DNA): TGCGCCAGCAGTCGACTTCAGGGGGCTGCTAATGAAAAACTGTTTTTT.

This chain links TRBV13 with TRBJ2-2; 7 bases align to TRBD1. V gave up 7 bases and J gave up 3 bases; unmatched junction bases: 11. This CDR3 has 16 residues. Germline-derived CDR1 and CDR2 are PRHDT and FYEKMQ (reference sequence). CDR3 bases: TGTGCCAGCAATCTACCGGGACAGTCCCACACCGGGGAGCTGTTTTTT. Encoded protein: CASNLPGQSHTGELFF.

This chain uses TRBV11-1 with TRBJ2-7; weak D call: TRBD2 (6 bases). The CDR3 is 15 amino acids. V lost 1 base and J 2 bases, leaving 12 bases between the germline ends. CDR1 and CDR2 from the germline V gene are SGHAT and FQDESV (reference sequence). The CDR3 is CASSLGIAATYEQYF. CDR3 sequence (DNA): TGTGCCAGCAGCTTAGGTATAGCGGCAACCTACGAGCAGTACTTC.

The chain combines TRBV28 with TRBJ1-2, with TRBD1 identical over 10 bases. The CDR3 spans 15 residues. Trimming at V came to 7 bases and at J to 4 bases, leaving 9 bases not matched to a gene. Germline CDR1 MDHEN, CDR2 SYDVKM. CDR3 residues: CASIPWTGGFYGYTF. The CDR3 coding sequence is TGTGCCAGCATCCCTTGGACAGGGGGATTCTATGGCTACACCTTC.

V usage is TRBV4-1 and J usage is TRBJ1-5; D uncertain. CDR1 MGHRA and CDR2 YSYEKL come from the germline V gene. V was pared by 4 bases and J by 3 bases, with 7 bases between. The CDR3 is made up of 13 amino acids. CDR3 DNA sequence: TGCGCCAGCAGCCTGAAAGTCAATCAGCCCCAGCATTTT. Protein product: CASSLKVNQPQHF.

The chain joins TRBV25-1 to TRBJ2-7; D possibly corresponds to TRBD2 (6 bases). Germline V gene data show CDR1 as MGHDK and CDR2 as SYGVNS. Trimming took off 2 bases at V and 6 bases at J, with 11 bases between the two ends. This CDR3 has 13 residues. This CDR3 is CASSEGISGEQYF. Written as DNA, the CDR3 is TGTGCCAGCAGTGAAGGGATTAGCGGCGAGCAGTACTTC.

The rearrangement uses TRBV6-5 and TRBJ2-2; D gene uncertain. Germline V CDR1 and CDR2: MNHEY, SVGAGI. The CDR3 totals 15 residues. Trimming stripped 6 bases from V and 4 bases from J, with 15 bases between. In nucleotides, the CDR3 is TGTGCCAGCAGCCTCCGTGCCATGGGCACCGGGGAGCTGTTTTTT. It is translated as CASSLRAMGTGELFF.

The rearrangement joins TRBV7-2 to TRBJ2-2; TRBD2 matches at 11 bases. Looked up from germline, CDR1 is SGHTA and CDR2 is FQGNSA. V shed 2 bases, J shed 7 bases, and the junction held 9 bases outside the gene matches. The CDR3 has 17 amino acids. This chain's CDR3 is CASSLRSGRAAVGELFF. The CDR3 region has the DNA TGTGCCAGCAGCTTACGTAGCGGGAGGGCGGCGGTCGGGGAGCTGTTTTTT.

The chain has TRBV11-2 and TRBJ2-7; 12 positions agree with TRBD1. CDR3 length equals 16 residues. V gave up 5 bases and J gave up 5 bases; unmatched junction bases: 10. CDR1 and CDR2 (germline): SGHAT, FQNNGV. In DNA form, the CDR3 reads TGTGCCAGCAGCCTCCGGGGACAGGGGGCAAGAGACGAGCAGTACTTC. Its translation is CASSLRGQGARDEQYF.

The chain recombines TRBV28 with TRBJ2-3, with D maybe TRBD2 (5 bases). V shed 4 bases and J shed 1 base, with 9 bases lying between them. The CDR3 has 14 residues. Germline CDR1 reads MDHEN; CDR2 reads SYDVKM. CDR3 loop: CASSSGSGTDTQYF. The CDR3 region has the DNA TGTGCCAGCAGTTCGGGAAGTGGCACAGATACGCAGTATTTT.

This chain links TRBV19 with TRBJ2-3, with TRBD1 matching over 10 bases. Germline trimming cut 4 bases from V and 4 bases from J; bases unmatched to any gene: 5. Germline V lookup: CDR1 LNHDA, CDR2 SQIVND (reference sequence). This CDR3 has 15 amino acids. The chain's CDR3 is CASSTGQGVADTQYF. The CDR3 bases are TGTGCCAGTAGTACCGGACAGGGGGTCGCAGATACGCAGTATTTT.

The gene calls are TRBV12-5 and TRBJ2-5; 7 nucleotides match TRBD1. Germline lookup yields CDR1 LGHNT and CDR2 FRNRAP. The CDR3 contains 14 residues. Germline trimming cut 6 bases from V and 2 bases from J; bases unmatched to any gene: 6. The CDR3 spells CASGRDSPQETQYF. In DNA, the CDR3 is TGTGCTAGTGGGAGGGACAGCCCTCAAGAGACCCAGTACTTC. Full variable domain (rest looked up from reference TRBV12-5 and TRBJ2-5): DARVTQTPRHKVTEMGQEVTMRCQPILGHNTVFWYRQTMMQGLELLAYFRNRAPLDDSGMPKDRFSAEMPDATLATLKIQPSEPRDSAVYFCASGRDSPQETQYFGPGTRLLVL.

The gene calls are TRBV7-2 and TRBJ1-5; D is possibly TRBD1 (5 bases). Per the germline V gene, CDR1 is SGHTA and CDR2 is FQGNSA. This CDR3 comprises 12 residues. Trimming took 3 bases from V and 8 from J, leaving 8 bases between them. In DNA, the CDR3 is TGTGCCAGCAGCTTCTCAGGGAAGCCCCAGCATTTT. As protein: CASSFSGKPQHF.

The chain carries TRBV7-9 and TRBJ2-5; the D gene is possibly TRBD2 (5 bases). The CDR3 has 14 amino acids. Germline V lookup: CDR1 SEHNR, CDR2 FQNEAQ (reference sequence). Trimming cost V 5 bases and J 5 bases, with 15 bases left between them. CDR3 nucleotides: TGTGCCAGCAGCCGCGGACGGTCGGGGGAGACCCAGTACTTC. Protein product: CASSRGRSGETQYF.

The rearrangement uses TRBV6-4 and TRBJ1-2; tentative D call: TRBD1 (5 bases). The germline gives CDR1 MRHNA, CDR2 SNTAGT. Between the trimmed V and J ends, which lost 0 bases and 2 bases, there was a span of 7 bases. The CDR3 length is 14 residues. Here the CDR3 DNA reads TGTGCCAGCAGTGACTCGAACAGGAACTATGGCTACACCTTC. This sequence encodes CASSDSNRNYGYTF.

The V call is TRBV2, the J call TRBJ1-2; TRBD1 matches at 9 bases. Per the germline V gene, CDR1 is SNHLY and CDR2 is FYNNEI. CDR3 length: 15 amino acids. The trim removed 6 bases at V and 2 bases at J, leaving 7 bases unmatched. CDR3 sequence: CASSAGTGQNYGYTF. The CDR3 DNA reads TGTGCCAGCAGCGCCGGGACAGGGCAGAACTATGGCTACACCTTC.

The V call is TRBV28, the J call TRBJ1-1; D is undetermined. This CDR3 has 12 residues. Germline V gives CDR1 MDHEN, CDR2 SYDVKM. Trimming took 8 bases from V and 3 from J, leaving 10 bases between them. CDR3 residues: CASSSEYTEAFF. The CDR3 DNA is TGTGCCAGCTCAAGTGAGTACACTGAAGCTTTCTTT.

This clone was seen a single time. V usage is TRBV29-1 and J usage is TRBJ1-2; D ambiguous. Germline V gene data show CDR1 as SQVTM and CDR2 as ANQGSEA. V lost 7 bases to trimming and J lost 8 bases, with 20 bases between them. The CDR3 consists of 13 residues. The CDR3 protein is CSGIRDSGTGYTF. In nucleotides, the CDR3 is TGCAGCGGAATACGGGATTCCGGAACGGGCTACACCTTC.